This record covers a single T cell receptor (beta chain). Its target is unknown. The data were taken from a study of siplizumab effects on memory and regulatory T cells. Method: immunoSEQ multiplex PCR; TCRdb's copy keeps in-frame clones and lacks some. The table lists approximately 5,000 clones, 45% to 50% of them singletons. The CDR3 sequence is 15 residues long. J was trimmed by 9 bases and V by 6 bases; bases with no gene match: 10. The V gene's germline CDR1 is MGHRA and CDR2 YSYEKL. Study-level points and caveats: The study did not confirm that proliferating Tregs from siplizumab cultures were suppressive. A minor share of alloreactive clones matched unstimulated subsets. An assignable naive or memory phenotype was lacking in roughly 75-97% of proliferating CD4+ or CD8+ clones.

Mixed lymphocyte reaction cells were cocultured at 37°C for more than 5 days. This chain uses TRBV4-1 with TRBJ2-1; the match to TRBD2 covers 11 bases. Sequenced: CFSE-low (dividing) CD8+ T cells sorted from an allogeneic mixed lymphocyte reaction. This receptor was obtained from a human donor in good health; the cells came from an allogeneic mixed lymphocyte reaction. Some clones in this sample may be carry-over from other donors' samples. The CDR3 DNA reads TGCGCCAGCAGTACAAATAGCGGGAGGGCCAGTGAGCAGTTCTTC. It translates to CASSTNSGRASEQFF.